This T cell receptor beta chain emerged from a study of follicular helper T cells after annual influenza vaccination. This CDR3 has 10 residues. Trimming stripped 5 bases from V and 4 bases from J, with 2 bases between. Germline lookup yields CDR1 SEHNR and CDR2 FQNEAQ (reference sequence). Some clones are missing from TCRdb's copy, which holds only in-frame ones; the method was immunoSEQ multiplex PCR. The repertoire holds a few thousand clones, with roughly 85% as singletons. The time point here: 2015-2016 season, pre-vaccination. The V gene is TRBV7-9, the J gene TRBJ1-1, with D unresolved. The sequence derives from an adult who received the influenza vaccine. The sequencing used CXCR5+ CD38- circulating T follicular helper cells from blood, collected on the day of influenza vaccination. The sample's subset: circulating Tfh, non-naive CD4+CXCR5+PD-1+ (ICOS+CD38+ or ICOS-CD38-). For the CDR3, the DNA is TGTGCCAGCAGCGGCACTGAAGCTTTCTTT. Its protein is CASSGTEAFF.